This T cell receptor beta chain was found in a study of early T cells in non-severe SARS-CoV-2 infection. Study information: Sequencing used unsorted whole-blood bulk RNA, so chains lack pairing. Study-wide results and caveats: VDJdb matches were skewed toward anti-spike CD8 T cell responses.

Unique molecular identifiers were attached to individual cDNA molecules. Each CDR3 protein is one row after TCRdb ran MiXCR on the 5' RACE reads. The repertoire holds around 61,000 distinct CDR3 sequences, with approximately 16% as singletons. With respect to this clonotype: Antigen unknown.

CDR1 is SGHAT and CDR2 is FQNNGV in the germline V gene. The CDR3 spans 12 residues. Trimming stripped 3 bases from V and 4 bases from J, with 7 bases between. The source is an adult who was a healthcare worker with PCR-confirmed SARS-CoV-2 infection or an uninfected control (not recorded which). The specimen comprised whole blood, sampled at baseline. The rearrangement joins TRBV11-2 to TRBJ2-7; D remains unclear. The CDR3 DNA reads TGTGCCAGCAGCTTCCAACCTTACGAGCAGTACTTC. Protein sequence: CASSFQPYEQYF.